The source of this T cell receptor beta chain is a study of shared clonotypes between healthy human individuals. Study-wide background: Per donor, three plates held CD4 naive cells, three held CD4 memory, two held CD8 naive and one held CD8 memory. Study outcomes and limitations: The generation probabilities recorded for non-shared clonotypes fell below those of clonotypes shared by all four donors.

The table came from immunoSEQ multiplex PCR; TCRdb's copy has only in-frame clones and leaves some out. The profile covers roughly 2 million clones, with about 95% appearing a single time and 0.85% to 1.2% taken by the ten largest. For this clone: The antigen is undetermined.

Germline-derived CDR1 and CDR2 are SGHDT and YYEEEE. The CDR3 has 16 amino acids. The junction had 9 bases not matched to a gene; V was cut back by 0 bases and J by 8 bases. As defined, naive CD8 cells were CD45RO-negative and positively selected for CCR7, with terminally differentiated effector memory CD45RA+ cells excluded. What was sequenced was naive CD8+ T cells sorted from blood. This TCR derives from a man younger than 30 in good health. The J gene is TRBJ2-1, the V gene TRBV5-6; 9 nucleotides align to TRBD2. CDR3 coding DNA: TGTGCCAGCAGCTTGGGGCTAGCGGGACCCATGGATGAGCAGTTCTTC. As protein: CASSLGLAGPMDEQFF.